This is a list of T cell receptor beta chains from one sample in a study of T cells in Graves' hyperthyroidism and ophthalmopathy. TCRdb re-called the multiplex PCR reads with MiXCR, one entry per CDR3 protein. This sample has approximately 480,000 distinct CDR3 sequences, with around 20% found just once. Source material: blood. These receptor sequences come from a young man with Graves' hyperthyroidism. Both conserved end residues are part of each CDR3. The D gene is left open where the match is weak. For some rows the clone size is stated as once, few or many, or as a class when expanded; others skip it.

j_gene,v_gene,len,abundance,d_gene,CDR3aa,CDR3nt
TRBJ2-4,TRBV4-1,14,NA,NA,CASSQVPFENIKYF,TGCGCCAGCAGCCAAGTTCCATTCGAAAACATTAAGTACTTC
TRBJ1-5,TRBV12-3/TRBV12-4,15,many,NA,CASSSGLYSNQPQHF,TGTGCCAGCAGTTCGGGGCTTTATAGCAATCAGCCCCAGCATTTT
TRBJ2-4,TRBV12-3/TRBV12-4,13,few,TRBD2,CASSMGGGNIQYF,TGTGCCAGCAGCATGGGCGGGGGAAACATTCAGTACTTC
TRBJ1-1,TRBV29-1,14,NA,TRBD1,CSAEDRVANTEAFF,TGCAGCGCCGAGGACAGGGTGGCGAACACTGAAGCTTTCTTT
TRBJ1-1,TRBV10-2,15,many,NA,CASRLGGGGTTEAFF,TGCGCCAGCAGGTTGGGTGGGGGGGGAACCACTGAAGCTTTCTTT
TRBJ2-7,TRBV12-3/TRBV12-4,14,many,NA,CASSLGGGSYEQHF,TGTGCCAGCAGTTTGGGGGGCGGGTCCTACGAGCAGCACTTC
TRBJ1-4,TRBV25-1,15,few,NA,CASRPQGDPYEKLFF,TGTGCCAGCAGACCTCAGGGAGACCCGTATGAAAAACTGTTTTTT
TRBJ2-7,TRBV7-8,13,NA,TRBD1,CASSLDRAVEQYF,TGTGCCAGCAGCTTGGACAGGGCTGTGGAGCAGTACTTC
TRBJ2-2,TRBV19,16,few,NA,CASSPRGRGVIGELFF,TGTGCCAGTAGTCCCCGAGGGAGGGGGGTGATCGGGGAGCTGTTTTTT
TRBJ2-5,TRBV6-5,17,few,NA,CASSYSRLPNYQETQYF,TGTGCCAGCAGTTACTCGCGACTTCCTAACTACCAAGAGACCCAGTACTTC
TRBJ1-2,TRBV28,14,many,NA,CASSPLDPNYGYTF,TGTGCCAGCAGTCCACTCGATCCTAACTATGGCTACACCTTC
TRBJ2-5,TRBV20-1,15,many,TRBD2,CSAPSGGPFQETQYF,TGCAGTGCCCCAAGCGGGGGGCCCTTCCAAGAGACCCAGTACTTC
TRBJ2-5,TRBV18,11,many,NA,CASHSQETQYF,TGTGCCAGCCACTCCCAAGAGACCCAGTACTTC
TRBJ2-2,TRBV20-1,16,NA,NA,CSARGRGGAGTGELFF,TGCAGTGCTAGAGGGCGTGGGGGGGCCGGCACCGGGGAGCTGTTTTTT
TRBJ2-7,TRBV19,15,NA,NA,CASSIAARRDYEQYF,TGTGCCAGTAGTATAGCGGCTCGGAGGGACTACGAGCAGTACTTC
TRBJ2-4,TRBV6-5,15,many,TRBD1,CASSYSMGQGNIQYF,TGTGCCAGCAGTTACTCGATGGGACAGGGAAACATTCAGTACTTC
TRBJ2-7,TRBV10-1,14,many,NA,CASSEFGLPGEQYF,TGCGCCAGCAGTGAGTTCGGTCTACCCGGCGAGCAGTACTTC
TRBJ2-5,TRBV6-1,13,once,TRBD2,CASSFWEGETQYF,TGTGCCAGCAGCTTTTGGGAGGGAGAGACCCAGTACTTC
TRBJ1-5,TRBV2,13,many,NA,CASSGYTNQPQHF,TGTGCCAGCAGTGGATACACCAATCAGCCCCAGCATTTT
TRBJ2-7,TRBV28,14,many,TRBD1,CASSWPGQGHEQYF,TGTGCCAGCAGTTGGCCGGGACAGGGCCACGAGCAGTACTTC
TRBJ1-1,TRBV29-1,14,few,NA,CSVGPLMTNTEAFF,TGCAGCGTTGGACCCCTCATGACTAACACTGAAGCTTTCTTT
TRBJ2-4,TRBV28,14,few,NA,CASRKALSKNIQYF,TGTGCCAGCAGAAAAGCTCTCTCCAAAAACATTCAGTACTTC
TRBJ1-2,TRBV18,11,many,NA,CASGHNYGYTF,TGTGCCAGCGGCCATAACTATGGCTACACCTTC
TRBJ1-1,TRBV10-2,12,few,NA,CASNYGNTEAFF,TGCGCCAGCAACTACGGGAACACTGAAGCTTTCTTT
TRBJ1-5,TRBV11-2,17,NA,TRBD1,CASSLVWTGVFNQPQHF,TGTGCCAGCAGCTTAGTTTGGACAGGGGTTTTCAATCAGCCCCAGCATTTT
TRBJ1-6,TRBV30,12,few,NA,CAWSLQNSPLHF,TGTGCCTGGAGTCTTCAGAATTCACCCCTCCACTTT
TRBJ2-7,TRBV28,13,NA,TRBD1,CAGSDRSTYEQYF,TGTGCCGGATCGGACAGGTCCACTTACGAGCAGTACTTC
TRBJ1-3,TRBV25-1,14,NA,NA,CASTTAGPGNTIYF,TGTGCCAGCACTACCGCAGGGCCCGGAAACACCATATATTTT
TRBJ2-3,TRBV2,16,NA,TRBD2,CASRAAWRGEGDTQYF,TGTGCCAGCAGGGCCGCCTGGCGGGGGGAAGGAGATACGCAGTATTTT
TRBJ2-4,TRBV11-1,18,few,TRBD1,CASSSLGTGYSGKNIQYF,TGTGCCAGCAGCTCCCTCGGGACAGGGTATTCCGGCAAAAACATTCAGTACTTC
TRBJ1-5,TRBV6-1,16,many,TRBD1,CASSAPGQVSNQPQHF,TGTGCCAGCAGTGCCCCGGGACAGGTTAGCAATCAGCCCCAGCATTTT
TRBJ2-3,TRBV5-1,14,NA,TRBD1,CASSLDRVADTQYF,TGCGCCAGCAGCCTCGACAGGGTCGCAGATACGCAGTATTTT
TRBJ1-1,TRBV7-9,15,many,NA,CASSLKAALNTEAFF,TGTGCCAGCAGCTTAAAGGCAGCATTGAACACTGAAGCTTTCTTT
TRBJ1-1,TRBV5-1,15,many,NA,CASSSTTGVNTEAFF,TGCGCCAGCAGCTCCACGACAGGAGTGAACACTGAAGCTTTCTTT
TRBJ2-5,TRBV15,13,many,NA,CATSRVGAKTQYF,TGTGCCACCAGCAGAGTGGGGGCGAAGACCCAGTACTTC
TRBJ2-7,TRBV20-1,14,many,NA,CSARDPRVPYEQYF,TGCAGTGCTAGAGACCCGCGGGTTCCCTACGAGCAGTACTTC
TRBJ1-1,TRBV6-2/TRBV6-3,12,NA,TRBD1,CASTAGGPEAFF,TGTGCCAGCACGGCAGGGGGTCCTGAAGCTTTCTTT
TRBJ2-7,TRBV29-1,16,NA,TRBD2,CSVEDRLAGGRDEQYF,TGCAGCGTTGAAGATCGGCTAGCGGGAGGGCGGGACGAGCAGTACTTC
TRBJ1-6,TRBV2,13,few,TRBD1,CAGHRGPNSPLHF,TGTGCCGGACACAGGGGGCCCAATTCACCCCTCCACTTT
TRBJ1-2,TRBV28,13,many,NA,CASSRVSNYGYTF,TGTGCCAGCAGTCGAGTAAGCAACTATGGCTACACCTTC
TRBJ2-7,TRBV6-2/TRBV6-3,13,many,NA,CASSYSKGWEQYF,TGTGCCAGCAGTTACTCGAAAGGGTGGGAGCAGTACTTC
TRBJ2-5,TRBV5-1,16,NA,TRBD1,CASSPGPTGAKETQYF,TGCGCCAGCAGCCCCGGTCCGACAGGGGCGAAGGAGACCCAGTACTTC
TRBJ2-7,TRBV6-5,16,NA,NA,CASSYSRGIDLLEQYF,TGTGCCAGCAGTTACTCAAGGGGGATCGACCTCCTCGAGCAGTACTTC
TRBJ1-3,TRBV14,15,many,NA,CASSQVYGSGNTIYF,TGTGCCAGCAGCCAAGTGTATGGATCTGGAAACACCATATATTTT
TRBJ1-6,TRBV6-1,16,many,TRBD1,CASSDRTGGHNSPLHF,TGTGCCAGCAGTGACAGGACAGGGGGCCATAATTCACCCCTCCACTTT
TRBJ1-1,TRBV15,14,many,NA,CATSRDRGGDEAFF,TGTGCCACCAGCAGAGATCGCGGGGGGGATGAAGCTTTCTTT
TRBJ2-5,TRBV24-1,18,many,TRBD2,CATSDQFGLAGGQETQYF,TGTGCCACCAGTGACCAATTTGGACTAGCGGGGGGACAAGAGACCCAGTACTTC
TRBJ2-7,TRBV11-2,13,many,NA,CASSLGFPDGQYF,TGTGCCAGCAGCTTAGGATTCCCGGACGGGCAGTACTTC
TRBJ2-5,TRBV30,15,NA,NA,CAWSATGTPKETQYF,TGTGCCTGGAGTGCAACCGGGACACCTAAAGAGACCCAGTACTTC
TRBJ2-7,TRBV6-2/TRBV6-3,16,NA,TRBD1,CASSPGTGGYSYEQYF,TGTGCCAGCAGTCCCGGGACAGGGGGATATTCCTACGAGCAGTACTTC
TRBJ1-2,TRBV6-1,13,many,NA,CASSQHWRDGYTF,TGTGCCAGCAGCCAACACTGGAGAGATGGCTACACCTTC